This TCR beta chain is from a study of T cells after yellow fever vaccination. TCRdb analysed the 5' RACE reads with MiXCR anew, one entry per CDR3 protein. The data show about 330,000 distinct CDR3 sequences, around 8.1% seen once. The TCR originated in a man younger than 35 who received the YFV17D yellow fever vaccine. Sequencing used PBMCs, obtained around 45 days after the first yellow fever vaccination.

Here the CDR3 reads CASSHRGYEQFF. In DNA form, the CDR3 reads TGTGCCAGCAGCCATAGGGGATATGAGCAGTTCTTC. This chain uses TRBV6-5 with TRBJ2-1, with D tentatively TRBD1 (5 bases). There are 12 residues in the CDR3. Germline assignment: CDR1 MNHEY and CDR2 SVGAGI. The V and J ends lost 6 bases and 8 bases respectively, with 11 bases between them.